Presented here are 29 T cell receptor beta chains from one specimen sequenced in a study of cytotoxic CD8 clonotypes in ibrutinib-treated CLL. Using immunoSEQ multiplex PCR, the repertoire was profiled, and TCRdb retains in-frame clones only, with some absent. The data show 70,000 to 80,000 clones, less than 85% seen once. The starting material was PBMCs, obtained after 24 months of ibrutinib treatment. The receptor set was obtained from a human donor with chronic lymphocytic leukemia.

V gene TRBV15 combines with J gene TRBJ1-1; no clear D. Trimming cost V 1 base and J 5 bases, with 14 bases left between them. This CDR3 is built from 15 residues. Per the germline V gene, CDR1 is LNHNV and CDR2 is YYDKDF (reference sequence). CDR3 loop: CATSRGGRAITEAFF. CDR3 nucleotide sequence: TGTGCCACCAGCAGAGGCGGCCGGGCCATAACTGAAGCTTTCTTT.

This clone was recorded a few times. The chain combines TRBV30 with TRBJ2-1, with TRBD2 matching 8 bases. Losses at the gene ends were 2 bases for V and 5 bases for J; bases not matched to a gene: 8. The CDR3 runs to 15 residues. Germline values: CDR1 GTSNPN, CDR2 SVGIG (reference sequence). The CDR3 spells CAWSNFGLANNEQFF. The CDR3 region has the DNA TGTGCCTGGAGTAACTTTGGACTAGCCAACAATGAGCAGTTCTTC.

The chain carries TRBV13 and TRBJ1-2; possibly TRBD1 for D (6 bases). V lost 5 bases to trimming and J lost 2 bases, with 21 bases between them. The CDR3 runs 17 residues. Germline values: CDR1 PRHDT, CDR2 FYEKMQ (reference sequence). The CDR3 DNA reads as TGTGCCAGCAGCATCCGGACAGACGCGGCAAGCAACTATGGCTACACCTTC. It yields the protein CASSIRTDAASNYGYTF.

The chain joins TRBV28 to TRBJ2-1; D might be TRBD1 (6 bases). In germline, CDR1 is MDHEN, CDR2 SYDVKM. V was shortened by 5 bases and J by 2 bases, with 10 bases between the two germline ends. This CDR3 comprises 14 residues. The CDR3 DNA sequence: TGTGCCAGCAGTGCCGGGACAACCTACAATGAGCAGTTCTTC. Protein: CASSAGTTYNEQFF.

V gene TRBV5-1 combines with J gene TRBJ2-7; the match to TRBD2 covers 8 bases. Trimming took 5 bases from V and 3 from J; bases not matched to a gene: 7. Germline-derived CDR1 and CDR2 are SGHRS and YFSETQ. The length of the CDR3 is 14 residues. CDR3 sequence: CASRVTSGIYEQYF. For the CDR3, the DNA is TGCGCCAGCAGAGTAACTAGCGGCATCTACGAGCAGTACTTC.

The V gene is TRBV7-2, the J gene TRBJ2-2, with TRBD1 matching 10 bases. The CDR3 consists of 16 residues. J lost 6 bases, V lost 2 bases, and 6 bases had no gene match. The germline CDR1 and CDR2 sequences are SGHTA and FQGNSA. DNA of the CDR3: TGTGCCAGCAGCTTAACGACAGGGGGCGCGGCCGGGGAGCTGTTTTTT. It encodes CASSLTTGGAAGELFF.

The gene calls are TRBV28 and TRBJ1-5; D might be TRBD1 (5 bases). Trimming took 6 bases from V and 0 from J, leaving 6 bases between them. In germline, CDR1 is MDHEN, CDR2 SYDVKM. CDR3 length: 13 amino acids. For the CDR3, the DNA is TGTGCCAGCAGAACAGGTAGCAATCAGCCCCAGCATTTT. It codes for CASRTGSNQPQHF.

This chain uses TRBV4-1 with TRBJ1-4; TRBD1 might be the D (6 bases). The germline V and J ends were trimmed by 1 base and 15 bases, with 15 bases remaining between them. Germline V gives CDR1 MGHRA, CDR2 YSYEKL. The CDR3 covers 13 residues. CDR3 sequence (DNA): TGCGCCAGCAGCCAAGGGGAGGCACAGGGAGTGTTTTTT. The encoded protein is CASSQGEAQGVFF.

Note on this clone: Other DNA sequences from this sample encode an identical CDR3 as well. The V and J genes are TRBV5-1 and TRBJ2-5; D ambiguous. The CDR3 spans 11 residues. Looked up from germline, CDR1 is SGHRS and CDR2 is YFSETQ. The V gene lost 2 bases and the J gene lost 3 bases, with 2 bases spanning the gap. CDR3 amino acids: CASSFKETQYF. The CDR3 DNA reads as TGCGCCAGCAGCTTCAAAGAGACCCAGTACTTC.

This chain links TRBV21-1 with TRBJ2-1; the table's D call of TRBD2 was not tested on the DNA. TRBV21-1 is classified as a pseudogene. The CDR3 totals 17 residues. CDR3 coding DNA: TGTGCCAGCAGCATCGATCCCCCGGGACTAGCCTTTCGTGAGCAGTTCTTC. It specifies CASSIDPPGLAFREQFF.

V and J are TRBV7-9 and TRBJ2-7; no reliable D call. There are 14 residues in the CDR3. Trimming removed 2 bases at V and 0 bases at J, with 8 bases between. CDR1 and CDR2 (germline): SEHNR, FQNEAQ (reference sequence). The CDR3 nucleotides are TGTGCCAGCAGCTTATCGGTTAGCTCCTACGAGCAGTACTTC. Protein product: CASSLSVSSYEQYF. Filled out from reference TRBV7-9 and TRBJ2-7, the complete variable domain reads DTGVSQNPRHKITKRGQNVTFRCDPISEHNRLYWYRQTLGQGPEFLTYFQNEAQLEKSRLLSDRFSAERPKGSFSTLEIQRTEQGDSAMYLCASSLSVSSYEQYFGPGTRLTVT.

The chain carries TRBV10-3 and TRBJ2-7; maybe TRBD2 (5 bases). Germline loops: CDR1 ENHRY, CDR2 SYGVKD. V shed 3 bases and J shed 0 bases, with 12 bases lying between them. This CDR3 is 15 amino acids long. DNA for the CDR3: TGTGCCATCAGTGACGGACTCCTACGCTCCTACGAGCAGTACTTC. It translates to CAISDGLLRSYEQYF.

Only one count was recorded for this clone. This sequence joins TRBV2 and TRBJ2-2; 9 nucleotides align to TRBD2. CDR1 is SNHLY, CDR2 FYNNEI, per germline. The CDR3 runs 18 residues. V lost 3 bases to trimming and J lost 0 bases; unmatched junction nucleotides: 8. CDR3 region: CASSDGSSGGANTGELFF. In DNA form, the CDR3 reads TGTGCCAGCAGTGACGGGAGTAGCGGGGGCGCGAACACCGGGGAGCTGTTTTTT.

The chain has TRBV14 and TRBJ2-3; D not certain. Germline V CDR1 and CDR2: SGHDN, FVKESK. V gave up 0 bases and J gave up 5 bases, with 6 bases separating them. CDR3 size: 13 residues. This CDR3 is CASSQDRLDTQYF. CDR3 nucleotide sequence: TGTGCCAGCAGCCAAGATCGGCTAGATACGCAGTATTTT.

The gene calls are TRBV28 and TRBJ2-1; a possible D gene is TRBD1 (5 bases). Germline-derived CDR1 and CDR2 are MDHEN and SYDVKM. This CDR3 has 15 amino acids. V dropped 6 bases and J dropped 1 base, with 13 bases sitting between them. In DNA form, the CDR3 reads TGTGCCAGCAGCTGGGCGACAGTTTCCTACAATGAGCAGTTCTTC. Its translation is CASSWATVSYNEQFF.

The genes are TRBV10-3 and TRBJ2-7, with D possibly being TRBD2 (6 bases). Germline V gene data show CDR1 as ENHRY and CDR2 as SYGVKD. The CDR3 runs 15 residues. V was trimmed by 2 bases and J by 3 bases, leaving 14 bases between them. The CDR3 sequence: CAISEPAASDYEQYF. For the CDR3, the DNA is TGTGCCATCAGTGAGCCCGCCGCTAGCGACTACGAGCAGTACTTC.

CDR3 coding DNA: TGTGCCAGCAGGGATGTGGCAGAGAACACTGAAGCTTTCTTT. This gives the protein CASRDVAENTEAFF. The rearrangement links TRBV7-9 to TRBJ1-1; D gene ambiguous. The CDR3 spans 14 residues. The germline CDR1 and CDR2 sequences are SEHNR and FQNEAQ (reference sequence). V lost 6 bases to trimming and J lost 1 base, with 12 bases between them.

This clone was recorded a few times. Written as DNA, the CDR3 is TGCGCCAGCAGTCAGGGGATCGTGGGAGGCTACACCTTC. Its translation is CASSQGIVGGYTF. The genes are TRBV10-2 and TRBJ1-2, with D possibly TRBD1 on 6 matching bases. Germline V gives CDR1 WSHSY, CDR2 SAAADI. V was clipped by 5 bases and J by 8 bases, with 15 bases between them. This CDR3 has 13 residues.

V and J are TRBV19 and TRBJ2-7; TRBD2 agrees at 12 bases. Germline lookup yields CDR1 LNHDA and CDR2 SQIVND (reference sequence). The CDR3 contains 14 residues. V dropped 5 bases and J dropped 8; count of bases not matched to a gene: 7. CDR3 sequence: CASSPTSGSSQQYF. In nucleotides, the CDR3 is TGTGCCAGTAGTCCGACTAGCGGGAGTTCCCAGCAGTACTTC. The full variable domain, completed using reference TRBV19 and TRBJ2-7, is DGGITQSPKYLFRKEGQNVTLSCEQNLNHDAMYWYRQDPGQGLRLIYYSQIVNDFQKGDIAEGYSVSREKKESFPLTVTSAQKNPTAFYLCASSPTSGSSQQYFGPGTRLTVT.

The chain uses TRBV9 and TRBJ2-7; 8 bases are shared with TRBD2. The CDR3 is 16 amino acids. The V gene end was trimmed by 3 bases and the J gene end by 6 bases; junction bases not matched to a gene: 14. Germline-derived CDR1 and CDR2 are SGDLS and YYNGEE. In DNA form, the CDR3 reads TGTGCCAGCAGCGGGCATACGAGGACTAGCTTTTCCGAGCAGTACTTC. Protein product: CASSGHTRTSFSEQYF.

The chain combines TRBV7-2 with TRBJ2-3, with TRBD2 matching over 10 bases. CDR1 is SGHTA, CDR2 FQGNSA, per germline. The CDR3 runs 16 residues. The V and J ends lost 6 bases and 0 bases, in that order; junction bases with no gene match: 6. CDR3 sequence: CASRSGLAASTDTQYF. CDR3 nucleotide sequence: TGTGCCAGCAGATCCGGACTAGCGGCCAGCACAGATACGCAGTATTTT.

J is TRBJ2-7 and V is TRBV7-2; D may be TRBD2 (6 bases). V lost 5 bases and J lost 2, with 13 bases in between. Germline V gene sequence: CDR1 SGHTA, CDR2 FQGNSA. The CDR3 runs to 14 residues. The CDR3 region has the DNA TGTGCCAGCAGCCCCGGGTTAGCGGCCTACGAGCAGTACTTC. Translation gives CASSPGLAAYEQYF.

This chain uses TRBV6-6 with TRBJ2-7, with TRBD1 matching 7 bases. Trimming took 5 bases from V and 3 from J; bases not matched to a gene: 10. This CDR3 has 15 amino acids. Germline loops: CDR1 MNHNY, CDR2 SVGAGI (reference sequence). This CDR3 reads CASSTGMRQGYEQYF. The CDR3 nucleotides read TGTGCCAGCAGTACGGGCATGAGACAGGGCTACGAGCAGTACTTC.

This clone was picked up a small number of times. V usage is TRBV5-1 and J usage is TRBJ2-3; no clear D. This CDR3 region has 15 residues. Trimming shortened V by 1 base and J by 0 bases, and 9 bases separated the two germline ends. Germline loops: CDR1 SGHRS, CDR2 YFSETQ. The chain's CDR3 is CASSLRQESTDTQYF. In DNA form, the CDR3 reads TGCGCCAGCAGCTTGCGGCAGGAAAGCACAGATACGCAGTATTTT.

This sequence joins TRBV2 and TRBJ2-2; D gene uncertain. Germline values: CDR1 SNHLY, CDR2 FYNNEI. CDR3 length: 14 amino acids. The V end lost 3 bases, the J end lost 1 base, and 6 bases lay between the germline ends. The CDR3 DNA reads TGTGCCAGCAGTGACTACTTGAACACCGGGGAGCTGTTTTTT. Translation gives CASSDYLNTGELFF.

The V call is TRBV10-1, the J call TRBJ2-3; 12 bases are a match to TRBD2. The CDR3 extends over 16 amino acids. Germline loops: CDR1 WNHNN, CDR2 SYGVQD (reference sequence). The J segment lost 3 bases and the V segment lost 2 bases, leaving 3 bases of the junction unmatched. CDR3 bases: TGCGCCAGCAGTGAGCCCGGGACTAGCGGGACAGATACGCAGTATTTT. Translation gives CASSEPGTSGTDTQYF.

This clone has a single count. The rearrangement links TRBV28 to TRBJ2-1; perhaps TRBD2 as D (6 bases). Per the germline V gene, CDR1 is MDHEN and CDR2 is SYDVKM. The CDR3 spans 13 residues. Trimming removed 5 bases at V and 8 bases at J, with 13 bases between. This chain's CDR3 is CASSRNGGYEQFF. DNA for the CDR3: TGTGCCAGCAGTAGAAACGGGGGTTATGAGCAGTTCTTC. The complete variable domain, with remaining parts taken from reference TRBV28 and TRBJ2-1, reads DVKVTQSSRYLVKRTGEKVFLECVQDMDHENMFWYRQDPGLGLRLIYFSYDVKMKEKGDIPEGYSVSREKKERFSLILESASTNQTSMYLCASSRNGGYEQFFGPGTRLTVL.

For this clone: The same CDR3 arises from other DNA sequences in this sample as well. This rearrangement joins TRBV11-2 to TRBJ2-7, with D maybe TRBD1 (6 bases). V lost 5 bases, J lost 4 bases, and 12 bases lay in between. The CDR3 extends over 13 amino acids. Looked up from germline, CDR1 is SGHAT and CDR2 is FQNNGV. CDR3: CASSLGQSYEQYF. The DNA for the CDR3 is TGTGCCAGCAGCCTCGGACAGAGTTACGAGCAGTACTTC.

Details on this clone: The sample contains more than one DNA sequence encoding this CDR3. The genes are TRBV20-1 and TRBJ2-7; D assignment may be TRBD1 or TRBD2 (5 bases each). From germline, CDR1 is DFQATT and CDR2 SNEGSKA (reference sequence). The CDR3 has 11 residues. Trimming shortened V by 1 base and J by 4 bases, and 5 bases separated the two germline ends. The CDR3 loop is CSARGGYEQYF. The CDR3 coding sequence is TGCAGTGCTAGAGGGGGGTACGAGCAGTACTTC.